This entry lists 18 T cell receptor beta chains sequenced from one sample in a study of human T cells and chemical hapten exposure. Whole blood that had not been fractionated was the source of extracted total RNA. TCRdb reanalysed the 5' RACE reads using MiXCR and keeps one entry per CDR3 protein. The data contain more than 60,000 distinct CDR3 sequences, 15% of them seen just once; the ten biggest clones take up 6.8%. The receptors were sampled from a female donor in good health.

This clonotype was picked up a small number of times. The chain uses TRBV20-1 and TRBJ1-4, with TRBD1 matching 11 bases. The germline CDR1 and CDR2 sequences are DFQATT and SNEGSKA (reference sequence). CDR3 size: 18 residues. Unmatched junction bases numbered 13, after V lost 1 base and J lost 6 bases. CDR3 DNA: TGCAGTGCTAGAGCTTACGGCAGGACAGGGGGCCGGGATGAAAAACTGTTTTTT. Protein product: CSARAYGRTGGRDEKLFF.

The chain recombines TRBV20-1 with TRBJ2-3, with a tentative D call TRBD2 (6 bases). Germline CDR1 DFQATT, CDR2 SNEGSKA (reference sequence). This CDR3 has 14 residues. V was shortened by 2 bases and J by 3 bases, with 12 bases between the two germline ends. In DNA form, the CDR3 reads TGCAGTGCTAGAAGCGGGCTAGGGACAGATACGCAGTATTTT. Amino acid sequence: CSARSGLGTDTQYF.

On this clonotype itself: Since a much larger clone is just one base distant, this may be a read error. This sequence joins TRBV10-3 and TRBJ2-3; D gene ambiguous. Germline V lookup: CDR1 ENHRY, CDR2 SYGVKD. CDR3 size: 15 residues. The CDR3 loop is CAISVQDPRTDTRYF. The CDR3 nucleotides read TGTGCCATCAGTGTTCAGGATCCTCGCACAGATACGCGGTATTTT.

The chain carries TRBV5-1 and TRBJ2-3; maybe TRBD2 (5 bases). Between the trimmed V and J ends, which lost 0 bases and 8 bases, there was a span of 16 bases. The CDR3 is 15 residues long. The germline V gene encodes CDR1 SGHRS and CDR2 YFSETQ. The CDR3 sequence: CASSLGGQEVGTQYF. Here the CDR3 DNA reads TGCGCCAGCAGCTTGGGTGGGCAGGAGGTCGGTACGCAGTATTTT.

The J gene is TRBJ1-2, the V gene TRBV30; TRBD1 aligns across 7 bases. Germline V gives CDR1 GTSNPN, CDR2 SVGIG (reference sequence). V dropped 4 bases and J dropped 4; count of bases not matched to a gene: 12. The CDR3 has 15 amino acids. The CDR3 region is CAWTSTGWASYGYTF. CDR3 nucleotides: TGTGCCTGGACCTCGACAGGGTGGGCCTCCTATGGCTACACCTTC.

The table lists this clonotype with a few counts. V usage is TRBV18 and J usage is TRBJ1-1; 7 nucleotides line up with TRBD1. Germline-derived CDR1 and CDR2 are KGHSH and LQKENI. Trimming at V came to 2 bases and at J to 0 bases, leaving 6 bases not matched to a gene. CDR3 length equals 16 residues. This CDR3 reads CASSPRTGLMNTEAFF. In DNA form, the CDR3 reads TGTGCCAGCTCACCAAGGACAGGACTCATGAACACTGAAGCTTTCTTT. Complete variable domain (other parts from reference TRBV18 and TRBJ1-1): NAGVMQNPRHLVRRRGQEARLRCSPMKGHSHVYWYRQLPEEGLKFMVYLQKENIIDESGMPKERFSAEFPKEGPSILRIQQVVRGDSAAYFCASSPRTGLMNTEAFFGQGTRLTVV.

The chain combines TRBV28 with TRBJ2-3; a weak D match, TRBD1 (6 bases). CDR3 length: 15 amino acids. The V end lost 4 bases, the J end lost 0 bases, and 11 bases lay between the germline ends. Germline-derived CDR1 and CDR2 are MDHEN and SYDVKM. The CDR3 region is CASSSQGFSTDTQYF. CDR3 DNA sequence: TGTGCCAGCAGTTCACAGGGTTTCAGCACAGATACGCAGTATTTT.

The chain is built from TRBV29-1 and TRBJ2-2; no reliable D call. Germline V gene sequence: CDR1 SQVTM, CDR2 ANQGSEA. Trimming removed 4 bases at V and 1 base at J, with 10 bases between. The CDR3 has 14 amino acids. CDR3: CSVGKGQNTGELFF. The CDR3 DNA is TGCAGCGTTGGCAAAGGGCAGAACACCGGGGAGCTGTTTTTT.

The CDR3 DNA follows: TGCGCCAGCAGCTACGACAGCCTGAACACTGAAGCTTTCTTT. This encodes CASSYDSLNTEAFF. This sequence joins TRBV5-1 and TRBJ1-1; TRBD1 is a possible D gene (5 bases). V was shortened by 3 bases and J by 0 bases, with 9 bases between the two germline ends. The CDR3 is 14 residues long. The germline CDR1 and CDR2 sequences are SGHRS and YFSETQ. The full variable domain, completed using reference TRBV5-1 and TRBJ1-1, is KAGVTQTPRYLIKTRGQQVTLSCSPISGHRSVSWYQQTPGQGLQFLFEYFSETQRNKGNFPGRFSGRQFSNSRSEMNVSTLELGDSALYLCASSYDSLNTEAFFGQGTRLTVV.

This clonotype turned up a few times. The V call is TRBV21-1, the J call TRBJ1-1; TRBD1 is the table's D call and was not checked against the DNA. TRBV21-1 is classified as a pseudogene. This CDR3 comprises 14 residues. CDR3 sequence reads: CANGQGGVNTEAFF. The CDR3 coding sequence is TGTGCCAACGGACAGGGGGGAGTGAACACTGAAGCTTTCTTT.

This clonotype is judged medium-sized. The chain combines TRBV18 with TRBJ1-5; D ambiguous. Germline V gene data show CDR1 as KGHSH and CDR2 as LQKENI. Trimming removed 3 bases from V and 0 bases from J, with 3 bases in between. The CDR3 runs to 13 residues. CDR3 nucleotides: TGTGCCAGCTCACCGGATAGCAATCAGCCCCAGCATTTT. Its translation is CASSPDSNQPQHF.

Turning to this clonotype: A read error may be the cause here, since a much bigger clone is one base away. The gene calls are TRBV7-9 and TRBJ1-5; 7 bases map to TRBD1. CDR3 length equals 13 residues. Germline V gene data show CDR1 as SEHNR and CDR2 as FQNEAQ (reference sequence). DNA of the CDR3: TGTGTCAGCAGCCTAGGGACAGAGCAGCCCCAGCATTTT. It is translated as CVSSLGTEQPQHF.

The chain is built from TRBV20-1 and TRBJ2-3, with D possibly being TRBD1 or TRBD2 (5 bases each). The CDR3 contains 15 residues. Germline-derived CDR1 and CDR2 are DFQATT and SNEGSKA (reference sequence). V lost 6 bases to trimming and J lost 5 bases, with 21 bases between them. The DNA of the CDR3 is TGCAGTGCCCCAGGGACGAGCAACCTCGGAGATACGCAGTATTTT. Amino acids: CSAPGTSNLGDTQYF.

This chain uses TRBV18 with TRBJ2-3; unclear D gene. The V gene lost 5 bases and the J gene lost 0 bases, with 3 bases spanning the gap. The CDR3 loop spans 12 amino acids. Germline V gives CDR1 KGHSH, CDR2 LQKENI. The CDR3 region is CASSDSTDTQYF. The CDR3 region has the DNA TGTGCCAGCTCAGATAGCACAGATACGCAGTATTTT. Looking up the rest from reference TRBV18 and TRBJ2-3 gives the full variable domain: NAGVMQNPRHLVRRRGQEARLRCSPMKGHSHVYWYRQLPEEGLKFMVYLQKENIIDESGMPKERFSAEFPKEGPSILRIQQVVRGDSAAYFCASSDSTDTQYFGPGTRLTVL.

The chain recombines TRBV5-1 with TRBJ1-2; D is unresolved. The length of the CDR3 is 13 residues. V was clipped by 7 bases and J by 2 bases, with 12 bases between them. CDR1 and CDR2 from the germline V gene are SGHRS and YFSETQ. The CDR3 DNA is TGCGCCAGCCGTCTACAGACGAACTATGGCTACACCTTC. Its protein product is CASRLQTNYGYTF.

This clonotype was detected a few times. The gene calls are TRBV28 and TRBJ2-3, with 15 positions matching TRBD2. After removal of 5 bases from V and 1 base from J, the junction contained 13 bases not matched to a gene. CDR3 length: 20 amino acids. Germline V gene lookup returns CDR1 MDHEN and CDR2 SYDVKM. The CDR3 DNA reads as TGTGCCAGCAGTGGAGGGTTGGGACTAGCGGGAGGTTGGGGCACAGATACGCAGTATTTT. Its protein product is CASSGGLGLAGGWGTDTQYF.

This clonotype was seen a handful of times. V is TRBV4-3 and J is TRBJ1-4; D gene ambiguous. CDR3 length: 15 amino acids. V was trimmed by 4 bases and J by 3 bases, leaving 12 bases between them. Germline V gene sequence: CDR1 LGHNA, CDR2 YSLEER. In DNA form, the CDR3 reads TGCGCCAGCAGCCGCATCCTCGCCTCTAATGAAAAACTGTTTTTT. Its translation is CASSRILASNEKLFF.

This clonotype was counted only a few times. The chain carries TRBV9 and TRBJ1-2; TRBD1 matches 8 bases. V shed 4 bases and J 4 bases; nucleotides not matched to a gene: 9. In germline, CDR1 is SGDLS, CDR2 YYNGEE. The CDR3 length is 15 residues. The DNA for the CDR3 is TGTGCCAGCAGCCCAGGGGGAGGGACAGGCTATGGCTACACCTTC. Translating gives CASSPGGGTGYGYTF. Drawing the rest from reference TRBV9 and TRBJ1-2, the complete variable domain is DSGVTQTPKHLITATGQRVTLRCSPRSGDLSVYWYQQSLDQGLQFLIQYYNGEERAKGNILERFSAQQFPDLHSELNLSSLELGDSALYFCASSPGGGTGYGYTFGSGTRLTVV.